These 5 T cell receptor beta chains were sequenced from one sample in a study of cytotoxic CD8 clonotypes in ibrutinib-treated CLL. Using immunoSEQ multiplex PCR, the repertoire was profiled, and TCRdb retains in-frame clones only, with some absent. Among about 140,000 clones listed, 65% to 85% were seen once. The material sequenced was PBMCs, taken after 36 months of ibrutinib treatment. These receptors originate from a human donor with chronic lymphocytic leukemia.

This rearrangement joins TRBV7-2 to TRBJ2-1, with 12 bases that match TRBD2. Germline loops: CDR1 SGHTA, CDR2 FQGNSA. V was pared by 0 bases and J by 9 bases, with 9 bases of the junction left unmatched. The CDR3 contains 17 residues. This CDR3 is CASSLAPLAGGRIEQFF. In nucleotides, the CDR3 is TGTGCCAGCAGCTTAGCGCCACTAGCGGGAGGCAGAATTGAGCAGTTCTTC.

The chain combines TRBV11-2 with TRBJ1-2; D remains ambiguous. This CDR3 region has 16 residues. Germline V gene lookup returns CDR1 SGHAT and CDR2 FQNNGV. The germline V and J ends were trimmed by 7 bases and 4 bases, with 22 bases remaining between them. CDR3: CASTPVTPLRSYGYTF. The CDR3 region has the DNA TGTGCCAGCACCCCGGTTACACCTCTTAGGAGCTATGGCTACACCTTC. Filled out from reference TRBV11-2 and TRBJ1-2, the complete variable domain reads EAGVAQSPRYKIIEKRQSVAFWCNPISGHATLYWYQQILGQGPKLLIQFQNNGVVDDSQLPKDRFSAERLKGVDSTLKIQPAKLEDSAVYLCASTPVTPLRSYGYTFGSGTRLTVV.

V usage is TRBV29-1 and J usage is TRBJ1-4; D gene unclear. Germline V gene sequence: CDR1 SQVTM, CDR2 ANQGSEA. V lost 4 bases and J 7 bases, leaving 19 bases between the germline ends. This CDR3 has 15 residues. DNA of the CDR3: TGCAGCGTTGGTTTTTTTGGAGGTAGAGGTGAAAAACTGTTTTTT. Its translation: CSVGFFGGRGEKLFF.

The chain recombines TRBV27 with TRBJ2-7; possible D gene TRBD1, 6 bases. The CDR3 consists of 14 residues. CDR1 is MNHEY and CDR2 is SMNVEV in the germline V gene (reference sequence). V was trimmed by 4 bases and J by 1 base, leaving 11 bases between them. DNA for the CDR3: TGTGCCAGCAGTTCGGCAGGGGAGTCCTACGAGCAGTACTTC. It is translated as CASSSAGESYEQYF.

The chain employs TRBV25-1 and TRBJ2-5; TRBD1 matches 7 bases. The trim removed 4 bases at V and 2 bases at J, leaving 1 base unmatched. CDR1 is MGHDK, CDR2 SYGVNS, per germline. CDR3 length: 13 residues. The CDR3 coding sequence is TGTGCCAGCAGTGGGGACAGTCAAGAGACCCAGTACTTC. Its protein is CASSGDSQETQYF.